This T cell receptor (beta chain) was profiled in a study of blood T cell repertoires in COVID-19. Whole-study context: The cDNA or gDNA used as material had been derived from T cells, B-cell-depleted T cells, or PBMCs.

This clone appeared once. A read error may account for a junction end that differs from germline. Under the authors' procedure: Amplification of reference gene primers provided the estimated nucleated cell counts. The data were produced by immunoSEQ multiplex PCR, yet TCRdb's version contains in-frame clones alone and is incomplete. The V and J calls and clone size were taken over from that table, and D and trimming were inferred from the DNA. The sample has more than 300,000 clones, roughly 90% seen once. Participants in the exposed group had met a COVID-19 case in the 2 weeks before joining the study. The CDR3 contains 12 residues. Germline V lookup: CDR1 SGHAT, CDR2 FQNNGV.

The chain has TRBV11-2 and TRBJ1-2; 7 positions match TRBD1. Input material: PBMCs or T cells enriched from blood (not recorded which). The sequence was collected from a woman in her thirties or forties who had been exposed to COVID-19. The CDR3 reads CASSFPTGLSSF. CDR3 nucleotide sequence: TGTGCCAGCAGCTTTCCGACAGGGCTCTCGAGCTTC.